The T cell receptor beta chain described here comes from a study of T cells in Graves' hyperthyroidism and ophthalmopathy. Findings and limits, study-wide: Most thyroid clonotypes expanded above 0.001 were also detected in blood. Ophthalmopathy was told apart from stable hyperthyroidism by a 13 V-J model.

There are many counts of this clonotype. Its antigen is unidentified. Germline assignment: CDR1 SQVTM and CDR2 ANQGSEA. The CDR3 is 13 amino acids. V shed 4 bases and J shed 5 bases, with 14 bases lying between them. From RNA transcripts, TCR beta CDR3 regions were amplified. Researchers ran a first-round RT-PCR on the TCR CDR3 using the HTBI primer set. TCRdb processed the multiplex PCR reads anew with MiXCR; each CDR3 protein has one entry. Among approximately 590,000 distinct CDR3 sequences listed, around 45% were seen once. Exclusion followed for patients with uncontrolled infection, other autoimmune disease, pregnancy or lactation. Diagnosing involved the use of clinical symptoms, serum thyroxine and TRAb, thyroid ultrasound and orbital computed tomography.

The TCR comes from a woman aged 18-29 years with Graves' hyperthyroidism. The chain uses TRBV29-1 and TRBJ2-5; D is ambiguous. The sequenced sample consisted of peripheral blood or thyroid tissue (not recorded which). CDR3: CSVVRPGLETQYF. The CDR3 DNA is TGCAGCGTTGTCAGGCCGGGTCTGGAGACCCAGTACTTC.